This TCR beta chain appears in the sequencing data of a study of early T cells in non-severe SARS-CoV-2 infection. Germline V gene data show CDR1 as MGHDK and CDR2 as SYGVNS. The ends were cut back, 4 bases at V and 2 bases at J, with 12 bases in the middle. The CDR3 covers 14 residues. TCRdb itself ran the 5' RACE reads through MiXCR, one entry per CDR3 protein. The sample comprises under 65,000 distinct CDR3 sequences, 9.5% to 15% of which are singletons, and about 1.4% rests with the top ten. This sequence originates from an adult who was a healthcare worker with PCR-confirmed SARS-CoV-2 infection or an uninfected control (not recorded which). The chain recombines TRBV25-1 with TRBJ2-7; a weak D match, TRBD1 (6 bases). Sequenced input: whole blood. The CDR3 protein is CASSANRVPYEQYF. The CDR3 nucleotides read TGTGCCAGCAGTGCAAACAGGGTCCCCTACGAGCAGTACTTC.